The 25 T cell receptor beta chains below all came from one sample that was sequenced in a study of blood T cell repertoires in COVID-19. Clones were read by immunoSEQ multiplex PCR, and TCRdb kept only the in-frame ones, dropping some. The sample includes some 110,000 clones, 70% to 90% seen only once; the top ten take 4% to 5.5%. Sample: peripheral blood. Receptors were obtained from a man aged 35 to 55 with acute or convalescent COVID-19.

The chain employs TRBV6-5 and TRBJ2-3, with D maybe TRBD2 (6 bases). This CDR3 is built from 15 residues. V gave up 8 bases and J gave up 3 bases, with 18 bases separating them. Germline V CDR1 and CDR2: MNHEY, SVGAGI. The CDR3 sequence is CASQTGGPPTDTQYF. The CDR3 nucleotides are TGTGCCAGCCAGACCGGGGGACCTCCTACAGATACGCAGTATTTT.

This chain links TRBV13 with TRBJ2-3, with D possibly being TRBD2 (6 bases). V gave up 5 bases and J gave up 6 bases, with 18 bases separating them. Germline V CDR1 and CDR2: PRHDT, FYEKMQ (reference sequence). This CDR3 comprises 15 residues. The CDR3 sequence: CASSQGVNGGDTQYF. DNA for the CDR3: TGTGCCAGCAGCCAAGGGGTTAACGGAGGGGATACGCAGTATTTT.

The gene calls are TRBV7-2 and TRBJ1-1, with TRBD1 matching over 8 bases. This CDR3 region has 16 residues. V shed 5 bases, J shed 0 bases, and the junction held 8 bases outside the gene matches. CDR1 is SGHTA, CDR2 FQGNSA, per germline. The DNA of the CDR3 is TGTGCCAGCAGCCCCAGGACAGGGCCCATGAACACTGAAGCTTTCTTT. This encodes CASSPRTGPMNTEAFF.

The chain uses TRBV7-3 and TRBJ1-3; D gene ambiguous. With 5 bases removed from V and 0 bases from J, the gap between germline ends came to 14 bases. Germline CDR1 is SGHTA and CDR2 is FQGTGA. CDR3 length equals 16 residues. CDR3 nucleotide sequence: TGTGCCAGCAGCCCCTCCCCCTTTAGCTCTGGAAACACCATATATTTT. It translates to CASSPSPFSSGNTIYF.

This clone was seen just once. The chain joins TRBV6-5 to TRBJ1-4; perhaps TRBD1 as D (5 bases). Trimming left V 2 bases short and J 8 bases short, with 12 bases between. Germline CDR1 and CDR2: MNHEY and SVGAGI. This CDR3 spans 14 amino acids. CDR3 nucleotide sequence: TGTGCCAGCAGTTACGACCCGGCAGGGGAAAAACTGTTTTTT. As protein: CASSYDPAGEKLFF.

This chain connects TRBV5-6 to TRBJ2-3; 10 nucleotides agree with TRBD2. Germline V gene lookup returns CDR1 SGHDT and CDR2 YYEEEE. V lost 0 bases, J lost 2 bases, and 6 bases stayed unmatched. The CDR3 contains 17 residues. The CDR3 region is CASSLAIAGGNTDTQYF. Here the CDR3 DNA reads TGTGCCAGCAGCTTGGCCATAGCGGGGGGCAACACAGATACGCAGTATTTT. Complete variable domain (other parts from reference TRBV5-6 and TRBJ2-3): DAGVTQSPTHLIKTRGQQVTLRCSPKSGHDTVSWYQQALGQGPQFIFQYYEEEERQRGNFPDRFSGHQFPNYSSELNVNALLLGDSALYLCASSLAIAGGNTDTQYFGPGTRLTVL.

The chain recombines TRBV5-1 with TRBJ2-3; D uncertain. Trimming took 1 base from V and 4 from J, leaving 7 bases between them. The CDR3 contains 13 residues. Germline assignment: CDR1 SGHRS and CDR2 YFSETQ. CDR3 region: CASSLISSDTQYF. Here the CDR3 DNA reads TGCGCCAGCAGCTTGATCTCCTCAGATACGCAGTATTTT.

The gene calls are TRBV19 and TRBJ2-2; 8 positions match TRBD1. Per germline, CDR1 LNHDA and CDR2 SQIVND (reference sequence). With 1 base clipped from V and 5 bases from J, the junction kept 3 bases outside the gene matches. The length of the CDR3 is 15 residues. The CDR3 region has the DNA TGTGCCAGTAGTATAGGGACAGGGAGAACCGGGGAGCTGTTTTTT. It specifies CASSIGTGRTGELFF.

The chain combines TRBV29-1 with TRBJ1-2; tentatively, D is TRBD1 (5 bases). The CDR3 runs 14 residues. The V gene's germline CDR1 is SQVTM and CDR2 ANQGSEA. Trimming removed 1 base at V and 8 bases at J, with 17 bases between. The CDR3: CSVEGVGRQGGYTF. The CDR3 DNA reads as TGCAGCGTTGAAGGGGTTGGGCGCCAGGGCGGCTACACCTTC.

This rearrangement joins TRBV7-3 to TRBJ1-1; 7 bases map to TRBD1. Germline V lookup: CDR1 SGHTA, CDR2 FQGTGA. The CDR3 is 13 residues long. V was pared by 2 bases and J by 3 bases, with 0 bases of the junction left unmatched. The CDR3 protein is CASSLQGDTEAFF. CDR3 coding DNA: TGTGCCAGCAGCTTACAGGGGGACACTGAAGCTTTCTTT. The variable domain in full, with the rest retrieved from reference TRBV7-3 and TRBJ1-1, is GAGVSQTPSNKVTEKGKYVELRCDPISGHTALYWYRQSLGQGPEFLIYFQGTGAADDSGLPNDRFFAVRPEGSVSTLKIQRTERGDSAVYLCASSLQGDTEAFFGQGTRLTVV.

The chain has TRBV19 and TRBJ1-1; D unresolved. Germline V lookup: CDR1 LNHDA, CDR2 SQIVND (reference sequence). The CDR3 is 16 amino acids. V was trimmed by 7 bases and J by 4 bases, leaving 22 bases between them. CDR3 protein: CASTRKRGGGSTEAFF. The CDR3 DNA reads TGTGCCAGTACTAGAAAGCGGGGTGGTGGAAGCACTGAAGCTTTCTTT.

The gene calls are TRBV9 and TRBJ2-1, with 7 bases identical to TRBD2. CDR1 is SGDLS and CDR2 is YYNGEE in the germline V gene. The CDR3 length is 15 residues. The junction had 7 bases not matched to a gene; V was cut back by 1 base and J by 6 bases. CDR3 nucleotide sequence: TGTGCCAGCAGCGTATTGGCGGGAGTCAGCAATGAGCAGTTCTTC. It yields the protein CASSVLAGVSNEQFF. The full variable domain, completed using reference TRBV9 and TRBJ2-1, is DSGVTQTPKHLITATGQRVTLRCSPRSGDLSVYWYQQSLDQGLQFLIQYYNGEERAKGNILERFSAQQFPDLHSELNLSSLELGDSALYFCASSVLAGVSNEQFFGPGTRLTVL.

J is TRBJ2-5 and V is TRBV9, with TRBD2 matching over 7 bases. J was trimmed by 9 bases and V by 0 bases; bases with no gene match: 8. The CDR3 is 14 residues long. Looked up from germline, CDR1 is SGDLS and CDR2 is YYNGEE. The CDR3 loop reads CASSVESGNGAQYF. The DNA of the CDR3 is TGTGCCAGCAGCGTAGAGAGCGGGAATGGGGCCCAGTACTTC.

This chain links TRBV2 with TRBJ1-2; no firm D call. The V end lost 7 bases, the J end lost 8 bases, and 17 bases lay between the germline ends. CDR1 SNHLY and CDR2 FYNNEI come from the germline V gene. The CDR3 spans 13 residues. CDR3 sequence: CASMDSDRRGYTF. CDR3 bases: TGTGCCAGCATGGACTCTGATCGGCGGGGCTACACCTTC.

Remarks on this clone: The same CDR3 also results from other DNA sequences found in this sample. The V gene is TRBV5-1, the J gene TRBJ1-1; the D is unclear. The CDR3 loop spans 14 amino acids. Germline V gives CDR1 SGHRS, CDR2 YFSETQ. The V end was cut by 0 bases, the J end by 0 bases, with 6 bases between. The CDR3 DNA is TGCGCCAGCAGCTTGGCCGGGATGAACACTGAAGCTTTCTTT. Protein: CASSLAGMNTEAFF.

The rearrangement uses TRBV6-2 or TRBV6-3 and TRBJ2-6; 9 bases are shared with TRBD2. CDR3 length: 18 residues. Germline trimming cut 2 bases from V and 0 bases from J; bases unmatched to any gene: 5. Germline V CDR1 and CDR2: MNHEY, SVGEGT. CDR3 nucleotides: TGTGCCAGCAGTTACAAGCGGGAGGTTATCTCTGGGGCCAACGTCCTGACTTTC. It codes for CASSYKREVISGANVLTF.

A single count supports this clone. The chain recombines TRBV5-1 with TRBJ1-1; 9 bases are a match to TRBD1. J was trimmed by 5 bases and V by 4 bases; bases with no gene match: 18. The CDR3 has 18 amino acids. Germline lookup yields CDR1 SGHRS and CDR2 YFSETQ. In DNA, the CDR3 is TGCGCCAGCAGCCCCCAAAATCCCCTTACAGGGGGCAGGACTGAAGCTTTCTTT. This translates into CASSPQNPLTGGRTEAFF.

The chain is built from TRBV30 and TRBJ2-3, with 7 bases matching TRBD1. CDR1 is GTSNPN, CDR2 SVGIG, per germline (reference sequence). This CDR3 is built from 12 residues. The V segment lost 3 bases and the J segment 4 bases; nucleotides outside the gene matches: 1. The CDR3 reads CAWRRGPDTQYF. Written as DNA, the CDR3 is TGTGCCTGGAGAAGGGGGCCAGATACGCAGTATTTT.

The chain recombines TRBV30 with TRBJ1-5; TRBD1 agrees at 8 bases. The CDR3 loop spans 14 amino acids. Germline V CDR1 and CDR2: GTSNPN, SVGIG (reference sequence). With V trimmed by 5 bases and J by 5 bases, 8 bases remained unmatched. The CDR3 bases are TGTGCCTGGGGCCGGGACAGGCTTGATCAGCCCCAGCATTTT. Amino acids: CAWGRDRLDQPQHF.

This clone was seen only a few times. This sequence joins TRBV7-2 and TRBJ1-3; 7 nucleotides align to TRBD1. The V and J ends lost 5 bases and 0 bases, in that order; junction bases with no gene match: 4. In germline, CDR1 is SGHTA, CDR2 FQGNSA. The CDR3 consists of 15 residues. Written as DNA, the CDR3 is TGTGCCAGCAGCCGGGACAGTCTCTCTGGAAACACCATATATTTT. Residues: CASSRDSLSGNTIYF. The whole variable domain, filled in from reference TRBV7-2 and TRBJ1-3, reads GAGVSQSPSNKVTEKGKDVELRCDPISGHTALYWYRQSLGQGLEFLIYFQGNSAPDKSGLPSDRFSAERTGGSVSTLTIQRTQQEDSAVYLCASSRDSLSGNTIYFGEGSWLTVV.

This clone was counted a single time. The V call is TRBV14, the J call TRBJ1-1; perhaps TRBD1 as D (5 bases). The CDR3 totals 16 residues. In germline, CDR1 is SGHDN, CDR2 FVKESK. V lost 2 bases, J lost 1 base, and 14 bases lay in between. The CDR3 loop is CASSQRQFQGNTEAFF. The CDR3 nucleotides are TGTGCCAGCAGCCAACGACAGTTTCAGGGGAACACTGAAGCTTTCTTT.

The chain links TRBV7-9 to TRBJ1-1; 8 nucleotides match TRBD1. CDR1 SEHNR and CDR2 FQNEAQ come from the germline V gene (reference sequence). Germline trimming cut 5 bases from V and 6 bases from J; bases unmatched to any gene: 14. CDR3 size: 16 residues. CDR3 protein: CASSAAQTGGFAEAFF. CDR3 bases: TGTGCCAGCAGCGCAGCTCAAACAGGGGGATTCGCTGAAGCTTTCTTT.

The chain employs TRBV19 and TRBJ1-1, with TRBD1 identical over 9 bases. This CDR3 has 13 amino acids. Germline-derived CDR1 and CDR2 are LNHDA and SQIVND (reference sequence). J lost 8 bases, V lost 6 bases, and 7 bases had no gene match. Here the CDR3 reads CASRADRGFEAFF. Here the CDR3 DNA reads TGTGCCAGTAGAGCCGACAGGGGGTTCGAAGCTTTCTTT.

The CDR3 spells CSVAGGVSDTQYF. For the CDR3, the DNA is TGCAGCGTTGCTGGCGGGGTTTCAGATACGCAGTATTTT. The chain carries TRBV29-1 and TRBJ2-3; weak D call: TRBD2 (6 bases). Trimming left V 4 bases short and J 4 bases short, with 12 bases between. Germline-derived CDR1 and CDR2 are SQVTM and ANQGSEA. This CDR3 is built from 13 residues.

This clone has just a few counts. The V gene is TRBV19, the J gene TRBJ1-2, with a possible D match to TRBD1 (6 bases). Trimming took off 5 bases at V and 8 bases at J, with 9 bases between the two ends. Germline lookup yields CDR1 LNHDA and CDR2 SQIVND (reference sequence). The CDR3 has 11 amino acids. The CDR3 loop is CASSPGAGYTF. Written as DNA, the CDR3 is TGTGCCAGTAGTCCAGGGGCCGGCTACACCTTC. The full variable domain, completed using reference TRBV19 and TRBJ1-2, is DGGITQSPKYLFRKEGQNVTLSCEQNLNHDAMYWYRQDPGQGLRLIYYSQIVNDFQKGDIAEGYSVSREKKESFPLTVTSAQKNPTAFYLCASSPGAGYTFGSGTRLTVV.